The 16 T cell receptor beta chains below were found in one sample sequenced in a study of shared clonotypes between healthy human individuals (dated by TCRdb to the early 2020s). Libraries were constructed by the immunoSEQ multiplex PCR assay. Sourced from immuneACCESS, this table was stored by TCRdb with only in-frame sequences that have V and J called. A share of the clones is absent; for the studies checked, an unresolved V gene accounts for under half, and the remainder has no known explanation. Counted in this sample were some 2.1 million clones; around 96% of them appeared once. In total, the top ten clones hold roughly 1% of the sample. CD8 naive samples were CD45RO-negative cells positively selected for CCR7, giving a CD45RA+CCR7+ population that excluded TemRA cells. Sequenced material: naive CD8+ T cells sorted from blood. Taken with the paper, the label for cell subset or site translates to: CD45RA+CCR7+. Source of these receptors: a young man in good health.

Comments on this clone: This same CDR3 is encoded by further DNA sequences in the sample. The V call is TRBV13, the J call TRBJ2-1; 7 positions match TRBD2. J was trimmed by 0 bases and V by 8 bases; bases with no gene match: 4. Germline V CDR1 and CDR2: PRHDT, FYEKMQ (reference sequence). The CDR3 length is 14 residues. In DNA form, the CDR3 reads TGTGCCAGCGCTAGCGGACTCTCCTACAATGAGCAGTTCTTC. Its protein product is CASASGLSYNEQFF.

This clone was detected only once. The chain is built from TRBV10-3 and TRBJ1-5, with 9 bases lining up with TRBD1. CDR3 length: 16 residues. Germline trimming cut 3 bases from V and 1 base from J; bases unmatched to any gene: 4. Per germline, CDR1 ENHRY and CDR2 SYGVKD. CDR3 coding DNA: TGTGCCATCAGTGACATAGGACAGGGGAGCAATCAGCCCCAGCATTTT. This codes for CAISDIGQGSNQPQHF.

The chain employs TRBV25-1 and TRBJ1-1, with TRBD1 as a possible D gene (6 bases). The CDR3 has 15 residues. V was cut by 7 bases and J by 1 base, with 16 bases left in between. Germline values: CDR1 MGHDK, CDR2 SYGVNS. CDR3 region: CASTGSDRPNTEAFF. The CDR3 DNA reads TGTGCCAGCACCGGATCAGACAGGCCGAACACTGAAGCTTTCTTT.

The chain joins TRBV9 to TRBJ2-7, with D perhaps TRBD1 (6 bases). CDR1 and CDR2 from the germline V gene are SGDLS and YYNGEE. Trimming removed 3 bases from V and 3 bases from J, with 13 bases in between. This CDR3 spans 14 amino acids. CDR3 bases: TGTGCCAGCAGCGCCGGACAGTTTGGCTACGAGCAGTACTTC. It specifies CASSAGQFGYEQYF.

V gene TRBV6-6 combines with J gene TRBJ2-5; D is uncertain. Trimming left V 10 bases short and J 5 bases short, with 8 bases between. CDR3 length: 10 residues. Per germline, CDR1 MNHNY and CDR2 SVGAGI (reference sequence). The CDR3 DNA is TGTGCCACCCTCTTGGAGACCCAGTACTTC. This codes for CATLLETQYF.

The rearrangement links TRBV2 to TRBJ2-7; maybe TRBD2 (5 bases). The CDR3 length is 14 residues. Trimming left V 3 bases short and J 0 bases short, with 9 bases between. In germline, CDR1 is SNHLY, CDR2 FYNNEI. CDR3 nucleotides: TGTGCCAGCAGTGACCTAGCCTTCTCCTACGAGCAGTACTTC. Protein sequence: CASSDLAFSYEQYF.

The chain has TRBV6-1 and TRBJ1-3, with D perhaps TRBD1 (6 bases). The CDR3 consists of 15 residues. V lost 6 bases and J 0 bases, leaving 12 bases between the germline ends. CDR1 and CDR2 from the germline V gene are MNHNS and SASEGT. CDR3 DNA: TGTGCCAGCAGCCAGGGGCTGAGCTCTGGAAACACCATATATTTT. This sequence encodes CASSQGLSSGNTIYF.

The V gene is TRBV6-1, the J gene TRBJ2-1, with a possible D match to TRBD2 (5 bases). Looked up from germline, CDR1 is MNHNS and CDR2 is SASEGT. V gave up 1 base and J gave up 4 bases, with 11 bases separating them. The CDR3 length is 15 residues. CDR3 coding DNA: TGTGCCAGCAGTGAAGACCGAGGGATTTACAATGAGCAGTTCTTC. Residues: CASSEDRGIYNEQFF.

The rearrangement joins TRBV9 to TRBJ1-6; tentative D call: TRBD1 (6 bases). V lost 0 bases, J lost 10 bases, and 8 bases lay in between. The CDR3 loop spans 13 amino acids. Germline CDR1 reads SGDLS; CDR2 reads YYNGEE. The chain's CDR3 is CASSVDGTSPLHF. The CDR3, as DNA: TGTGCCAGCAGCGTAGATGGGACATCACCCCTCCACTTT. The full variable domain, in which reference TRBV9 and TRBJ1-6 provide the parts outside the CDR3, is DSGVTQTPKHLITATGQRVTLRCSPRSGDLSVYWYQQSLDQGLQFLIQYYNGEERAKGNILERFSAQQFPDLHSELNLSSLELGDSALYFCASSVDGTSPLHFGNGTRLTVT.

V usage is TRBV4-2 and J usage is TRBJ2-7; perhaps TRBD1 as D (7 bases). V lost 4 bases and J lost 7, with 14 bases in between. The CDR3 is 13 residues long. Per the germline V gene, CDR1 is LGHNA and CDR2 is YNFKEQ. DNA for the CDR3: TGTGCCAGCAGCCCCGAGGGGGCGGGGGAGCAGTACTTC. Translating it yields CASSPEGAGEQYF.

V gene TRBV27 combines with J gene TRBJ1-6, with D possibly matching TRBD1 (6 bases). CDR1 and CDR2 (germline): MNHEY, SMNVEV (reference sequence). V gave up 5 bases and J gave up 7 bases, with 9 bases separating them. CDR3 size: 13 residues. The DNA of the CDR3 is TGTGCCAGCAGTATCGGGGGCAATTCACCCCTCCACTTT. Protein product: CASSIGGNSPLHF.

The rearrangement links TRBV19 to TRBJ2-3, with 8 positions matching TRBD2. Unmatched junction bases numbered 13, after V lost 7 bases and J lost 7 bases. The CDR3 totals 15 residues. Germline CDR1 is LNHDA and CDR2 is SQIVND (reference sequence). CDR3 sequence reads: CASTPLAGGANTQYF. The CDR3 DNA reads as TGTGCCAGTACCCCGTTGGCGGGGGGTGCGAATACGCAGTATTTT.

This chain connects TRBV4-1 to TRBJ2-7, with 8 bases aligning to TRBD2. CDR1 MGHRA and CDR2 YSYEKL come from the germline V gene. V lost 4 bases to trimming and J lost 5 bases; unmatched junction nucleotides: 7. CDR3 length: 14 amino acids. CDR3 amino acids: CASSPTSGGDEQYF. The CDR3 region has the DNA TGCGCCAGCAGCCCCACTAGCGGAGGGGACGAGCAGTACTTC.

The chain combines TRBV6-5 with TRBJ2-3; D might be TRBD1 (5 bases). This CDR3 contains 14 residues. The V gene lost 2 bases and the J gene lost 2 bases, with 8 bases spanning the gap. CDR1 MNHEY and CDR2 SVGAGI come from the germline V gene. The CDR3 region has the DNA TGTGCCAGCAGTTACCGACAGATCACAGATACGCAGTATTTT. The encoded protein is CASSYRQITDTQYF.

This clone came up once. The rearrangement joins TRBV7-2 to TRBJ1-3, with unresolved D. The CDR3 runs to 14 residues. The germline V and J ends were trimmed by 5 bases and 0 bases, with 8 bases remaining between them. Germline V CDR1 and CDR2: SGHTA, FQGNSA. CDR3 loop: CASSEGSSGNTIYF. The DNA of the CDR3 is TGTGCCAGCAGCGAAGGGAGCTCTGGAAACACCATATATTTT.

The CDR3 here is CASSLRDRGPQCTEAFF. CDR3 bases: TGTGCCAGCAGTTTACGCGACAGGGGGCCTCAGTGCACTGAAGCTTTCTTT. This sequence joins TRBV27 and TRBJ1-1; TRBD1 matches 10 bases. CDR1 MNHEY and CDR2 SMNVEV come from the germline V gene (reference sequence). The CDR3 covers 17 residues. V gave up 2 bases and J gave up 4 bases; unmatched junction bases: 10.